The 5 T cell receptor beta chains below were found in one sample sequenced in a study of blood T cell repertoires in COVID-19. The repertoire was sequenced with immunoSEQ multiplex PCR; TCRdb's copy has only in-frame clones and lacks some. In the table there are about 210,000 clones, 80% of which are singletons. The sequencing sample was made of PBMCs or T cells enriched from blood (not recorded which). Receptors were obtained from a man younger than 40 with acute COVID-19.

A single count supports this clone. The chain links TRBV6-5 to TRBJ1-1; the D is unclear. The CDR3 length is 12 residues. Trimming removed 7 bases at V and 10 bases at J, with 16 bases between. CDR1 and CDR2 (germline): MNHEY, SVGAGI. The CDR3 DNA reads as TGTGCCAGCACCCCCTTGGAGTTTTCAGCTTTCTTT. This encodes CASTPLEFSAFF.

The chain is built from TRBV14 and TRBJ1-1, with D possibly being TRBD1 (5 bases). This CDR3 is built from 13 residues. Trimming cost V 4 bases and J 2 bases, with 8 bases left between them. Germline CDR1 and CDR2: SGHDN and FVKESK. The CDR3 DNA reads TGTGCCAGCAGCCGACAGATTAACACTGAAGCTTTCTTT. Encoded protein: CASSRQINTEAFF.

The chain joins TRBV7-2 to TRBJ2-3; D might be TRBD2 (7 bases). V was clipped by 0 bases and J by 2 bases, with 15 bases between them. Germline V gene lookup returns CDR1 SGHTA and CDR2 FQGNSA. The CDR3 is 17 amino acids. The CDR3 sequence is CASSLAARGPYTDTQYF. The CDR3 DNA follows: TGTGCCAGCAGCTTAGCGGCGCGGGGGCCCTACACAGATACGCAGTATTTT.

J is TRBJ1-1 and V is TRBV6-5; 8 bases line up with TRBD1. J was trimmed by 4 bases and V by 2 bases; bases with no gene match: 9. The germline CDR1 and CDR2 sequences are MNHEY and SVGAGI. The CDR3 has 16 residues. As DNA, the CDR3 is TGTGCCAGCAGTTACCAACCCGGACAGGGATTCACTGAAGCTTTCTTT. It encodes CASSYQPGQGFTEAFF.

The gene calls are TRBV23-1 and TRBJ1-5; possible D gene TRBD1, 5 bases. TRBV23-1 is placed among ORFs of uncertain function. This CDR3 contains 16 residues. Trimming took off 0 bases at V and 0 bases at J, with 9 bases between the two ends. CDR3 DNA sequence: TGCGCCAGCAGTCAATCGGGGGGAAATAGCAATCAGCCCCAGCATTTT. Protein sequence: CASSQSGGNSNQPQHF.